Each of the 17 T cell receptor beta chains below was sequenced from the same sample in a study of blood T cell repertoires in COVID-19. Sequencing was performed with immunoSEQ multiplex PCR; in TCRdb, only in-frame clones are kept and a portion is missing. This repertoire shows more than 70,000 clones, around nine tenths found once; its top ten account for 4.5% to 5.5%. Sample: peripheral blood. The receptor source for this set is a man over 45 with active or convalescent COVID-19.

The count of this clone is one. In DNA form, the CDR3 reads TGTGCCACCAGCGACGGGACAGGGTTGGGGGATGGCGGCTACACCTTC. Protein: CATSDGTGLGDGGYTF. The J gene is TRBJ1-2, the V gene TRBV24-1; 9 bases line up with TRBD1. Looked up from germline, CDR1 is KGHDR and CDR2 is SFDVKD. This CDR3 has 16 residues. After removal of 7 bases from V and 8 bases from J, the junction contained 16 bases not matched to a gene.

The gene calls are TRBV7-8 and TRBJ2-3; 7 bases map to TRBD2. This CDR3 is built from 18 residues. J was trimmed by 7 bases and V by 4 bases; bases with no gene match: 20. Germline V gives CDR1 SGHVS, CDR2 FQNEAQ. This CDR3 reads CASSSQPTLGLAANTQYF. The DNA for the CDR3 is TGTGCCAGCAGCTCCCAACCGACCTTGGGGCTAGCGGCGAATACGCAGTATTTT.

The CDR3 here is CASSQEAHSLSYNEQFF. For the CDR3, the DNA is TGCGCCAGCAGCCAAGAGGCGCATAGCCTCTCCTACAATGAGCAGTTCTTC. The chain uses TRBV4-3 and TRBJ2-1, with D unclear. The CDR3 is made up of 17 amino acids. The germline V gene encodes CDR1 LGHNA and CDR2 YSLEER. Trimming took off 0 bases at V and 0 bases at J, with 12 bases between the two ends.

CDR3 DNA sequence: TGTGCCATCCGGGGGACAGACGATCCGAACACTGAAGCTTTCTTT. Protein: CAIRGTDDPNTEAFF. The J gene is TRBJ1-1, the V gene TRBV10-3, with 7 bases aligning to TRBD1. CDR1 is ENHRY, CDR2 SYGVKD, per germline. Trimming cost V 8 bases and J 1 base; bases outside gene matches: 10. The CDR3 contains 15 residues.

The V gene is TRBV12-3 or TRBV12-4, the J gene TRBJ2-5, with no clear D. The V end lost 1 base, the J end lost 2 bases, and 5 bases lay between the germline ends. This CDR3 is 13 amino acids long. The CDR3 reads CASSLGRQETQYF. The CDR3 coding sequence is TGTGCCAGCAGTTTAGGCAGGCAAGAGACCCAGTACTTC.

The chain carries TRBV12-3 or TRBV12-4 and TRBJ1-4; D is ambiguous. The ends were cut back, 4 bases at V and 8 bases at J, with 8 bases in the middle. This CDR3 comprises 12 residues. This CDR3 reads CASSSVEEKLFF. The CDR3 DNA reads as TGTGCCAGCAGTTCCGTCGAGGAAAAACTGTTTTTT.

This clone was observed a single time. The CDR3 loop reads CASSTGTDPNTEAFF. Written as DNA, the CDR3 is TGTGCCAGCAGCACCGGGACTGACCCTAACACTGAAGCTTTCTTT. V usage is TRBV5-6 and J usage is TRBJ1-1, with D possibly TRBD1 on 5 matching bases. The CDR3 runs 15 residues. V dropped 4 bases and J dropped 2 bases, with 15 bases sitting between them. Germline V gives CDR1 SGHDT, CDR2 YYEEEE. Supplemented by reference TRBV5-6 and TRBJ1-1, the full variable domain reads DAGVTQSPTHLIKTRGQQVTLRCSPKSGHDTVSWYQQALGQGPQFIFQYYEEEERQRGNFPDRFSGHQFPNYSSELNVNALLLGDSALYLCASSTGTDPNTEAFFGQGTRLTVV.

CDR3 sequence (DNA): TGTGCCAGCAGCGCCGGGACAGCTATCACTGAAGCTTTCTTT. This translates into CASSAGTAITEAFF. This chain connects TRBV7-6 to TRBJ1-1, with 7 bases fitting TRBD1. V dropped 5 bases and J dropped 4; count of bases not matched to a gene: 7. Germline CDR1 SGHVS, CDR2 FNYEAQ. CDR3 size: 14 residues.

V and J are TRBV7-2 and TRBJ2-1; D is perhaps TRBD2 (6 bases). The V gene's germline CDR1 is SGHTA and CDR2 FQGNSA. The V gene lost 1 base and the J gene lost 8 bases, with 15 bases spanning the gap. This CDR3 spans 15 amino acids. CDR3 DNA: TGTGCCAGCAGCTTAGTGGACGGGGGAAGCGATGAGCAGTTCTTC. This gives the protein CASSLVDGGSDEQFF. Full variable domain (rest looked up from reference TRBV7-2 and TRBJ2-1): GAGVSQSPSNKVTEKGKDVELRCDPISGHTALYWYRQSLGQGLEFLIYFQGNSAPDKSGLPSDRFSAERTGGSVSTLTIQRTQQEDSAVYLCASSLVDGGSDEQFFGPGTRLTVL.

The CDR3 sequence: CASNFLGYQPQHF. CDR3 nucleotide sequence: TGTGCCAGCAACTTCCTAGGTTATCAGCCCCAGCATTTT. V and J are TRBV11-1 and TRBJ1-5; D remains ambiguous. Germline CDR1 SGHAT, CDR2 FQDESV (reference sequence). V gave up 7 bases and J gave up 5 bases, with 12 bases separating them. CDR3 length: 13 amino acids.

The V gene is TRBV29-1, the J gene TRBJ2-3; D unclear. V was cut by 0 bases and J by 2 bases, with 9 bases left in between. CDR1 is SQVTM, CDR2 ANQGSEA, per germline. The CDR3 contains 14 residues. The CDR3 DNA sequence: TGCAGCGTTGAAGATGCCACTAACACAGATACGCAGTATTTT. As protein: CSVEDATNTDTQYF.

The V gene is TRBV7-2, the J gene TRBJ1-2, with 7 bases that match TRBD1. The germline V gene encodes CDR1 SGHTA and CDR2 FQGNSA. J lost 4 bases, V lost 1 base, and 15 bases had no gene match. The CDR3 consists of 18 residues. CDR3: CASSLGEGRGGPVYGYTF. The CDR3, as DNA: TGTGCCAGCAGCTTAGGAGAAGGAAGAGGGGGCCCCGTCTATGGCTACACCTTC.

With respect to this clone: The sample holds other DNA sequences that translate to the same CDR3. This chain uses TRBV18 with TRBJ2-5, with D unclear. Germline CDR1 is KGHSH and CDR2 is LQKENI. CDR3 length: 13 residues. V lost 2 bases to trimming and J lost 2 bases, with 6 bases between them. The CDR3 is CASSPGQQETQYF. The CDR3 region has the DNA TGTGCCAGCTCACCAGGGCAGCAAGAGACCCAGTACTTC. The full variable domain, with the rest looked up from reference TRBV18 and TRBJ2-5, is NAGVMQNPRHLVRRRGQEARLRCSPMKGHSHVYWYRQLPEEGLKFMVYLQKENIIDESGMPKERFSAEFPKEGPSILRIQQVVRGDSAAYFCASSPGQQETQYFGPGTRLLVL.

CDR3 in amino acids: CASSLDPQGGYGYTF. The CDR3 nucleotides are TGTGCCAGCAGCTTAGATCCCCAGGGGGGCTATGGCTACACCTTC. The chain links TRBV11-2 to TRBJ1-2, with 7 bases fitting TRBD1. The CDR3 loop spans 15 amino acids. Germline-derived CDR1 and CDR2 are SGHAT and FQNNGV. Trimming at V came to 0 bases and at J to 4 bases, leaving 5 bases not matched to a gene.

This sequence joins TRBV19 and TRBJ1-5; a weak D match, TRBD1 (6 bases). CDR3 length equals 13 residues. The germline V and J ends were trimmed by 8 bases and 3 bases, with 11 bases remaining between them. The germline V gene encodes CDR1 LNHDA and CDR2 SQIVND (reference sequence). The chain's CDR3 is CASGAGVNQPQHF. In DNA form, the CDR3 reads TGTGCCAGTGGGGCAGGGGTCAATCAGCCCCAGCATTTT.

CDR3 bases: TGTGCCAGCAGCCCTCGGGCGGGGGCCTACGAGCAGTACTTC. Protein product: CASSPRAGAYEQYF. The chain joins TRBV11-2 to TRBJ2-7; TRBD2 aligns across 7 bases. Looked up from germline, CDR1 is SGHAT and CDR2 is FQNNGV. V trimming: 5 bases; J trimming: 2 bases; junction bases outside the gene matches: 6. The CDR3 length is 14 residues. The variable domain in full, completed from reference TRBV11-2 and TRBJ2-7, reads EAGVAQSPRYKIIEKRQSVAFWCNPISGHATLYWYQQILGQGPKLLIQFQNNGVVDDSQLPKDRFSAERLKGVDSTLKIQPAKLEDSAVYLCASSPRAGAYEQYFGPGTRLTVT.

The V call is TRBV6-5, the J call TRBJ1-1, with D tentatively TRBD1 (5 bases). Trimming took 10 bases from V and 0 from J, leaving 15 bases between them. CDR1 is MNHEY and CDR2 is SVGAGI in the germline V gene. CDR3 length: 14 amino acids. The CDR3 loop reads CAIRHRGVNTEAFF. The CDR3 DNA reads TGTGCCATAAGACATCGGGGGGTGAACACTGAAGCTTTCTTT.